Below are 31 T cell receptor beta chains sequenced from a single sample in a study of technical replicates of blood from a handful of donors (dated by TCRdb to the late 2010s). Libraries were made using the immunoSEQ multiplex PCR assay. The immuneACCESS repertoire file appears here via TCRdb, limited to in-frame rearrangements. These files lack a portion of the clones; in checked studies, under half of the deficit traces to unresolved V genes, and the cause of the others is not known. For this sample the table gives some 71,000 clones, of which approximately 96% were detected only once. The ten largest account for 0.25% to 0.3% of the sample. The sequenced sample was T cells isolated from PBMCs. These receptors were obtained from a human donor in good health.

The chain carries TRBV20-1 and TRBJ1-1; TRBD1 might be the D (5 bases). V was trimmed by 6 bases and J by 3 bases, leaving 8 bases between them. The CDR3 covers 11 residues. The germline V gene has CDR1 DFQATT and CDR2 SNEGSKA (reference sequence). The CDR3 DNA reads TGCAGTGCACAGGTCGACACTGAAGCTTTCTTT. Encoded protein: CSAQVDTEAFF.

V usage is TRBV25-1 and J usage is TRBJ1-4; TRBD1 aligns across 11 bases. Trimming removed 6 bases from V and 4 bases from J; junction bases left unmatched: 4. The germline gives CDR1 MGHDK, CDR2 SYGVNS. This CDR3 has 15 residues. CDR3 in amino acids: CASRGQGGSNEKLFF. DNA for the CDR3: TGTGCCAGCAGGGGACAGGGGGGTAGTAATGAAAAACTGTTTTTT.

The J gene is TRBJ2-3, the V gene TRBV4-2, with D hard to call. Germline lookup yields CDR1 LGHNA and CDR2 YNFKEQ. V gave up 4 bases and J gave up 2 bases, with 10 bases separating them. This CDR3 has 14 amino acids. DNA for the CDR3: TGTGCCAGCAGCCTAACCCACAACACAGATACGCAGTATTTT. Translated, it gives CASSLTHNTDTQYF.

The V gene is TRBV29-1, the J gene TRBJ1-5; a possible D gene is TRBD1 (5 bases). The CDR3 length is 13 residues. V was shortened by 5 bases and J by 9 bases, with 17 bases between the two germline ends. Germline V CDR1 and CDR2: SQVTM, ANQGSEA. DNA for the CDR3: TGCAGCGTTCGCGGGGCCCGGGTGGGGCCCCAGCATTTT. It specifies CSVRGARVGPQHF.

V gene TRBV11-2 combines with J gene TRBJ2-5, with D possibly TRBD1 on 6 matching bases. Per germline, CDR1 SGHAT and CDR2 FQNNGV. The CDR3 contains 14 residues. Trimming shortened V by 5 bases and J by 4 bases, and 14 bases separated the two germline ends. This CDR3 is CASSLDRSAETQYF. CDR3 sequence (DNA): TGTGCCAGCAGCCTGGACAGATCGGCAGAGACCCAGTACTTC.

This clone came up once. This chain connects TRBV25-1 to TRBJ2-3; no firm D call. The V gene lost 0 bases and the J gene lost 1 base, with 5 bases spanning the gap. The V gene's germline CDR1 is MGHDK and CDR2 SYGVNS. The CDR3 totals 14 residues. The DNA of the CDR3 is TGTGCCAGCAGTGAATATCCGGGCACAGATACGCAGTATTTT. It specifies CASSEYPGTDTQYF.

This clone came up once. The V call is TRBV28, the J call TRBJ2-7; tentatively, D is TRBD1 (6 bases). The length of the CDR3 is 15 residues. V was trimmed by 7 bases and J by 3 bases, leaving 19 bases between them. Germline V lookup: CDR1 MDHEN, CDR2 SYDVKM. CDR3 loop: CASTPGQGIIYEQYF. As DNA, the CDR3 is TGTGCCAGCACCCCAGGGCAGGGGATTATCTACGAGCAGTACTTC.

This chain joins TRBV29-1 and TRBJ2-3, with D hard to call. With 4 bases removed from V and 1 base from J, the gap between germline ends came to 9 bases. The CDR3 spans 13 residues. Germline CDR1 is SQVTM and CDR2 is ANQGSEA. For the CDR3, the DNA is TGCAGCGTTGCCAGTGAAGGCACAGATACGCAGTATTTT. It yields the protein CSVASEGTDTQYF.

This clone was recorded once. The chain is built from TRBV7-2 and TRBJ2-7; 7 bases are a match to TRBD2. CDR1 and CDR2 from the germline V gene are SGHTA and FQGNSA. The CDR3 is made up of 15 amino acids. J lost 2 bases, V lost 5 bases, and 9 bases had no gene match. The CDR3, as DNA: TGTGCCAGCAGCCGGGCGGCTAGCGGTACCTACGAGCAGTACTTC. Translated, it gives CASSRAASGTYEQYF.

The chain combines TRBV27 with TRBJ1-5; 8 bases align to TRBD1. CDR3 length equals 14 residues. Germline V gives CDR1 MNHEY, CDR2 SMNVEV (reference sequence). V gave up 2 bases and J gave up 5 bases; unmatched junction bases: 2. CDR3 amino acids: CASSLQGAHQPQHF. The CDR3 DNA reads TGTGCCAGCAGTTTACAGGGGGCGCATCAGCCCCAGCATTTT.

The chain links TRBV18 to TRBJ1-1, with 8 bases lining up with TRBD1. Germline CDR1 KGHSH, CDR2 LQKENI. After removal of 3 bases from V and 4 bases from J, the junction contained 7 bases not matched to a gene. The length of the CDR3 is 15 residues. CDR3 DNA sequence: TGTGCCAGCTCACCCCGAGACAGGGGATTCACTGAAGCTTTCTTT. Translated, it gives CASSPRDRGFTEAFF.

The chain links TRBV30 to TRBJ1-1; D gene ambiguous. This CDR3 has 13 amino acids. V was cut by 0 bases and J by 4 bases, with 9 bases left in between. CDR1 is GTSNPN and CDR2 is SVGIG in the germline V gene (reference sequence). The CDR3 sequence: CAWSVSRGTEAFF. The CDR3 nucleotides are TGTGCCTGGAGTGTATCTCGGGGCACTGAAGCTTTCTTT.

J is TRBJ2-1 and V is TRBV7-3; 8 bases are a match to TRBD2. This CDR3 comprises 17 residues. Germline V gives CDR1 SGHTA, CDR2 FQGTGA. V was pared by 0 bases and J by 6 bases, with 10 bases of the junction left unmatched. Here the CDR3 reads CASSLTPIAGTINEQFF. CDR3 nucleotide sequence: TGTGCCAGCAGCTTAACGCCTATAGCGGGAACCATCAATGAGCAGTTCTTC.

The chain carries TRBV5-1 and TRBJ2-7; 9 nucleotides line up with TRBD1. V trimming: 5 bases; J trimming: 0 bases; junction bases outside the gene matches: 6. This CDR3 has 15 amino acids. From germline, CDR1 is SGHRS and CDR2 YFSETQ. In nucleotides, the CDR3 is TGCGCCAGCAGGTCGGACAGGGGCCGCTCCTACGAGCAGTACTTC. It codes for CASRSDRGRSYEQYF. The variable domain in full, with the rest retrieved from reference TRBV5-1 and TRBJ2-7, is KAGVTQTPRYLIKTRGQQVTLSCSPISGHRSVSWYQQTPGQGLQFLFEYFSETQRNKGNFPGRFSGRQFSNSRSEMNVSTLELGDSALYLCASRSDRGRSYEQYFGPGTRLTVT.

The J gene is TRBJ2-5, the V gene TRBV30; 9 positions match TRBD1. Unmatched junction bases numbered 7, after V lost 0 bases and J lost 5 bases. The CDR3 runs 15 residues. The germline V gene encodes CDR1 GTSNPN and CDR2 SVGIG (reference sequence). In DNA, the CDR3 is TGTGCCTGGAGTGTGCTAGGGACAGGGCTGGAGACCCAGTACTTC. Translating gives CAWSVLGTGLETQYF.

The chain is built from TRBV2 and TRBJ1-5; 8 positions match TRBD1. The J segment lost 6 bases and the V segment lost 10 bases, leaving 8 bases of the junction unmatched. The CDR3 has 13 amino acids. Germline CDR1 is SNHLY and CDR2 is FYNNEI. The CDR3 protein is CATRTGLGQPQHF. CDR3 sequence (DNA): TGTGCCACCCGGACAGGGTTGGGTCAGCCCCAGCATTTT.

The V call is TRBV10-3, the J call TRBJ2-7; 10 positions match TRBD1. V was pared by 8 bases and J by 6 bases, with 10 bases of the junction left unmatched. Germline CDR1 reads ENHRY; CDR2 reads SYGVKD. The CDR3 has 14 amino acids. The CDR3 DNA reads TGTGCCATCTCCTCCCGGACAGGGGGGGCCGAGCAGTACTTC. Translation gives CAISSRTGGAEQYF.

This chain connects TRBV6-1 to TRBJ2-1; weak D call: TRBD2 (5 bases). Trimming pared 7 bases from V and 7 bases from J, leaving 17 bases between. Germline values: CDR1 MNHNS, CDR2 SASEGT. The CDR3 spans 14 residues. The CDR3, as DNA: TGTGCCAGCAAATGGGTGGGAGATGCGAATGAGCAGTTCTTC. This translates into CASKWVGDANEQFF.

The genes are TRBV6-5 and TRBJ1-1, with D possibly TRBD1 on 5 matching bases. The germline CDR1 and CDR2 sequences are MNHEY and SVGAGI. The CDR3 contains 11 residues. Deletions cut 5 bases from V and 8 bases from J, with 9 bases between. The CDR3 region has the DNA TGTGCCAGCAGTCTTCGGGGGGAAGCTTTCTTT. It specifies CASSLRGEAFF.

The chain joins TRBV5-1 to TRBJ2-7; 7 bases align to TRBD2. This CDR3 is 13 amino acids long. The J segment lost 6 bases and the V segment lost 5 bases, leaving 8 bases of the junction unmatched. The germline gives CDR1 SGHRS, CDR2 YFSETQ. DNA of the CDR3: TGCGCCAGCAGGGGGGGAGGGCCTAGCGAGCAGTACTTC. It codes for CASRGGGPSEQYF.

The J gene is TRBJ2-5, the V gene TRBV4-1, with 8 bases lining up with TRBD2. This CDR3 is 18 amino acids long. Per germline, CDR1 MGHRA and CDR2 YSYEKL. The V gene end was trimmed by 1 base and the J gene end by 5 bases; junction bases not matched to a gene: 15. CDR3 coding DNA: TGCGCCAGCAGCCAAGGCCACCTGGAACTAGCGGCAAGGGAGACCCAGTACTTC. Residues: CASSQGHLELAARETQYF.

This chain joins TRBV4-1 and TRBJ2-3, with unresolved D. The CDR3 runs 15 residues. Trimming took 0 bases from V and 4 from J, leaving 11 bases between them. Germline V gene data show CDR1 as MGHRA and CDR2 as YSYEKL. This CDR3 reads CASSQDPRSADTQYF. In nucleotides, the CDR3 is TGCGCCAGCAGCCAAGATCCTAGAAGCGCAGATACGCAGTATTTT.

This clone was seen more than once but under ten times. This rearrangement joins TRBV4-1 to TRBJ1-1; 7 bases match TRBD1. This CDR3 has 15 amino acids. V dropped 0 bases and J dropped 8; count of bases not matched to a gene: 9. Germline CDR1 and CDR2: MGHRA and YSYEKL. This chain's CDR3 is CASSQERVQGEEAFF. Written as DNA, the CDR3 is TGCGCCAGCAGCCAAGAGAGGGTTCAGGGGGAGGAAGCTTTCTTT.

J is TRBJ2-3 and V is TRBV5-1; 7 bases line up with TRBD1. This CDR3 contains 15 residues. V trimming: 4 bases; J trimming: 0 bases; junction bases outside the gene matches: 5. Germline V gives CDR1 SGHRS, CDR2 YFSETQ. As DNA, the CDR3 is TGCGCCAGCAGCCGGGACAGCACTAGCACAGATACGCAGTATTTT. It codes for CASSRDSTSTDTQYF.

This chain uses TRBV30 with TRBJ2-7; 7 nucleotides align to TRBD2. Unmatched junction bases numbered 2, after V lost 0 bases and J lost 3 bases. From germline, CDR1 is GTSNPN and CDR2 SVGIG (reference sequence). The CDR3 runs to 13 residues. The CDR3 loop is CAWSVGRGYEQYF. Here the CDR3 DNA reads TGTGCCTGGAGTGTAGGGAGGGGCTACGAGCAGTACTTC.

The V gene is TRBV19, the J gene TRBJ2-3, with D perhaps matching TRBD2 (6 bases). Looked up from germline, CDR1 is LNHDA and CDR2 is SQIVND (reference sequence). Trimming took off 0 bases at V and 0 bases at J, with 7 bases between the two ends. The length of the CDR3 is 15 residues. The DNA of the CDR3 is TGTGCCAGTAGTATAGAGGGACTTAGCACAGATACGCAGTATTTT. Amino acids: CASSIEGLSTDTQYF. Drawing the rest from reference TRBV19 and TRBJ2-3, the complete variable domain is DGGITQSPKYLFRKEGQNVTLSCEQNLNHDAMYWYRQDPGQGLRLIYYSQIVNDFQKGDIAEGYSVSREKKESFPLTVTSAQKNPTAFYLCASSIEGLSTDTQYFGPGTRLTVL.

This chain connects TRBV6-6 to TRBJ1-2; the D gene is possibly TRBD1 (6 bases). The V end lost 6 bases, the J end lost 10 bases, and 15 bases lay between the germline ends. The length of the CDR3 is 12 residues. Looked up from germline, CDR1 is MNHNY and CDR2 is SVGAGI (reference sequence). CDR3 DNA sequence: TGTGCCAGCAGGCCAGGGGACCCCTACTACACCTTC. It encodes CASRPGDPYYTF.

V and J are TRBV9 and TRBJ2-7; 10 bases are a match to TRBD2. This CDR3 has 16 residues. The trim removed 0 bases at V and 3 bases at J, leaving 6 bases unmatched. Germline values: CDR1 SGDLS, CDR2 YYNGEE. The chain's CDR3 is CASSVGGSGRYYEQYF. The CDR3 DNA sequence: TGTGCCAGCAGCGTAGGGGGTAGCGGGAGGTACTACGAGCAGTACTTC.

This sequence joins TRBV10-3 and TRBJ2-1; 9 bases map to TRBD1. This CDR3 comprises 18 residues. The V and J ends lost 11 bases and 0 bases, in that order; junction bases with no gene match: 17. CDR1 and CDR2 from the germline V gene are ENHRY and SYGVKD. The CDR3 is CAFGPGQGFYSSYNEQFF. CDR3 coding DNA: TGTGCCTTCGGCCCGGGACAGGGTTTCTATAGCTCCTACAATGAGCAGTTCTTC.

V and J are TRBV28 and TRBJ2-7; 8 bases agree with TRBD1. The junction had 5 bases not matched to a gene; V was cut back by 7 bases and J by 3 bases. CDR1 and CDR2 from the germline V gene are MDHEN and SYDVKM. This CDR3 contains 13 residues. As DNA, the CDR3 is TGTGCCAGCAAGACAGGGGATGTCTACGAGCAGTACTTC. Its protein is CASKTGDVYEQYF. Full variable domain (remainder filled in from reference TRBV28 and TRBJ2-7): DVKVTQSSRYLVKRTGEKVFLECVQDMDHENMFWYRQDPGLGLRLIYFSYDVKMKEKGDIPEGYSVSREKKERFSLILESASTNQTSMYLCASKTGDVYEQYFGPGTRLTVT.

The chain joins TRBV5-6 to TRBJ2-2; 8 bases match TRBD2. CDR3 length: 18 residues. Germline lookup yields CDR1 SGHDT and CDR2 YYEEEE. Losses at the gene ends were 1 base for V and 5 bases for J; bases not matched to a gene: 13. CDR3 DNA: TGTGCCAGCAGCTTGAACCGACTAGCGCATACCATGACCGGGGAGCTGTTTTTT. This translates into CASSLNRLAHTMTGELFF.